These 30 T cell receptor beta chains were sequenced from one sample in a study of human CD8 memory T cell subsets. Libraries for TCR beta were constructed using UMI-labeled 5' RACE. TCRdb re-called the 5' RACE reads and gives one entry per CDR3 protein, without DNA. This sample's table reports thousands of distinct CDR3 sequences. TPEX cells were exhausted-like CCR7+ PD-1+ TIGIT+ early memory CD8+ T cells. Sequencing was carried out using CD8+ T cells from PBMCs. These receptors all stem from a human donor in good health.

The rearrangement joins TRBV5-1 to TRBJ2-7; with no DNA, the TCRdb D assignment of TRBD1 cannot be verified. This CDR3 comprises 14 residues. Germline lookup yields CDR1 SGHRS and CDR2 YFSETQ. The CDR3 spells CASHDAGTAPEQYF.

The rearrangement links TRBV7-8 to TRBJ2-3; as DNA is missing, the TRBD2 call by TCRdb cannot be tested. Germline V gene sequence: CDR1 SGHVS, CDR2 FQNEAQ. The CDR3 spans 18 residues. The CDR3 reads CASSSTGTSGRAADTQYF. Together with reference TRBV7-8 and TRBJ2-3, the CDR3 gives the full variable domain: GAGVSQSPRYKVAKRGQDVALRCDPISGHVSLFWYQQALGQGPEFLTYFQNEAQLDKSGLPSDRFFAERPEGSVSTLKIQRTQQEDSAVYLCASSSTGTSGRAADTQYFGPGTRLTVL.

This clonotype counts as medium-sized by frequency. The chain couples TRBV11-3 to TRBJ1-6. The germline V gene has CDR1 SGHNT and CDR2 YENEEA. CDR3 length equals 15 residues. The CDR3 sequence is CASSLVAAGSKPLHF.

The J gene is TRBJ2-2, the V gene TRBV30; checking the TCRdb D call of TRBD1 is not possible without DNA. The CDR3 totals 12 residues. CDR1 and CDR2 (germline): GTSNPN, SVGIG (reference sequence). CDR3: CAWTTGAGELFF.

This clonotype is medium-sized by frequency. The CDR3 is CASQGQGTNQPQHF. The chain joins TRBV25-1 to TRBJ1-5; TCRdb outputs TRBD1, but without DNA this stays unchecked. The CDR3 has 14 amino acids. CDR1 and CDR2 (germline): MGHDK, SYGVNS.

In terms of frequency, this clonotype is medium-sized. The gene calls are TRBV29-1 and TRBJ2-7; no DNA is available, so the TRBD2 call from TCRdb remains unchecked. CDR1 SQVTM and CDR2 ANQGSEA come from the germline V gene. The CDR3 is made up of 13 amino acids. Here the CDR3 reads CSVPGTSGYEQYF.

The chain couples TRBV4-3 to TRBJ2-1; without DNA, the TCRdb call of TRBD2 cannot be checked. CDR3 length equals 15 residues. The germline gives CDR1 LGHNA, CDR2 YSLEER. CDR3 protein: CASSRDSNGVDEQFF.

J is TRBJ2-1 and V is TRBV6-2 or TRBV6-3. Germline CDR1 and CDR2: MNHEY and SVGEGT. There are 12 residues in the CDR3. CDR3 residues: CASSYSVDEQFF.

This clonotype ranks as medium-sized in terms of frequency. This rearrangement joins TRBV29-1 to TRBJ1-2; the TRBD1 assignment by TCRdb is unverifiable without DNA. This CDR3 contains 11 residues. The germline gives CDR1 SQVTM, CDR2 ANQGSEA. CDR3: CSVRTGYGYTF.

This chain links TRBV7-9 with TRBJ2-1; TCRdb's D call, TRBD1, is unchecked because there is no DNA. The CDR3 runs to 15 residues. Germline values: CDR1 SEHNR, CDR2 FQNEAQ (reference sequence). The CDR3 sequence is CASSRGQGSGNEQFF.

The chain combines TRBV4-3 with TRBJ2-7; no DNA is available, so the TRBD1 call from TCRdb remains unchecked. Germline-derived CDR1 and CDR2 are LGHNA and YSLEER. The CDR3 has 15 residues. CDR3 region: CASSQDRTGAYEQYF.

This chain joins TRBV18 and TRBJ2-1; there is no DNA to check the TCRdb D call of TRBD2. The length of the CDR3 is 17 residues. The V gene's germline CDR1 is KGHSH and CDR2 LQKENI. The CDR3 protein is CASSPYPGGAEGNEQFF.

This clonotype is deemed medium-sized by its frequency. The chain has TRBV11-2 and TRBJ1-1; TCRdb's D call of TRBD1 is untestable without DNA. CDR1 and CDR2 from the germline V gene are SGHAT and FQNNGV. The CDR3 consists of 15 residues. Here the CDR3 reads CASSYRDPDATEAFF.

The chain has TRBV19 and TRBJ2-3. CDR1 and CDR2 (germline): LNHDA, SQIVND (reference sequence). The CDR3 extends over 14 amino acids. CDR3 protein: CASSILLAPDTQYF.

The rearrangement uses TRBV7-2 and TRBJ1-4; without DNA, the TCRdb call of TRBD1 cannot be checked. The length of the CDR3 is 16 residues. Germline V CDR1 and CDR2: SGHTA, FQGNSA. The CDR3 spells CASSSFPGTGREKLFF.

This clonotype is called medium-sized based on its frequency. The genes are TRBV2 and TRBJ2-7; TCRdb lists TRBD1, though no DNA is available to test this call. This CDR3 contains 11 residues. The V gene's germline CDR1 is SNHLY and CDR2 FYNNEI. The chain's CDR3 is CAGGRTYEQYF.

By frequency, this clonotype registers medium-sized. V and J are TRBV27 and TRBJ1-4. This CDR3 has 15 amino acids. Germline V gene data show CDR1 as MNHEY and CDR2 as SMNVEV (reference sequence). The CDR3 sequence is CASVLEGCGKEKLFF.

Its frequency marks this clonotype as medium-sized. This chain connects TRBV7-3 to TRBJ2-3; TCRdb indicates TRBD2, and absent DNA this call remains unverified. The CDR3 extends over 13 amino acids. From germline, CDR1 is SGHTA and CDR2 FQGTGA. The CDR3 spells CASSLMGADTQYF.

This clonotype ranks as medium-sized in terms of frequency. The chain is built from TRBV9 and TRBJ2-7; there is no DNA to check the TCRdb D call of TRBD1. The CDR3 loop spans 14 amino acids. Germline CDR1 is SGDLS and CDR2 is YYNGEE. CDR3 loop: CASSVYVTGNEQYF.

The chain recombines TRBV10-3 with TRBJ2-2; as DNA is missing, the TRBD1 call by TCRdb cannot be tested. The germline V gene encodes CDR1 ENHRY and CDR2 SYGVKD. This CDR3 has 16 residues. CDR3 protein: CASGAPTGTNTGELFF.

This chain's CDR3 is CASSLPGETYNEQFF. The chain has TRBV7-9 and TRBJ2-1; the D gene TCRdb calls, TRBD1, cannot be checked with no DNA. This CDR3 has 15 amino acids. Germline CDR1 and CDR2: SEHNR and FQNEAQ (reference sequence). Together with reference TRBV7-9 and TRBJ2-1, the CDR3 gives the full variable domain: DTGVSQNPRHKITKRGQNVTFRCDPISEHNRLYWYRQTLGQGPEFLTYFQNEAQLEKSRLLSDRFSAERPKGSFSTLEIQRTEQGDSAMYLCASSLPGETYNEQFFGPGTRLTVL.

This chain connects TRBV2 to TRBJ1-6. Germline lookup yields CDR1 SNHLY and CDR2 FYNNEI. This CDR3 contains 15 residues. This CDR3 is CASSVGSSYNSPLHF.

This chain joins TRBV29-1 and TRBJ1-2; TCRdb returns TRBD1, unconfirmable since there is no DNA. The germline V gene encodes CDR1 SQVTM and CDR2 ANQGSEA. This CDR3 region has 14 residues. The CDR3 protein is CSVLQGRRNYGYTF. The full variable domain, with the rest looked up from reference TRBV29-1 and TRBJ1-2, is SAVISQKPSRDICQRGTSLTIQCQVDSQVTMMFWYRQQPGQSLTLIATANQGSEATYESGFVIDKFPISRPNLTFSTLTVSNMSPEDSSIYLCSVLQGRRNYGYTFGSGTRLTVV.

Frequency places this clonotype as medium-sized (0.01 to 0.1%). The V gene is TRBV30, the J gene TRBJ1-3. This CDR3 region has 13 residues. The germline gives CDR1 GTSNPN, CDR2 SVGIG (reference sequence). CDR3: CAWSSSSGNTIYF.

By frequency, this clonotype registers medium-sized. The chain recombines TRBV7-9 with TRBJ2-2. Per the germline V gene, CDR1 is SEHNR and CDR2 is FQNEAQ (reference sequence). CDR3 size: 14 residues. CDR3 region: CASSLNPNTGELFF.

CDR3 residues: CASSQEGGGSEAFF. The chain is built from TRBV4-1 and TRBJ1-1; TCRdb returns TRBD1, unconfirmable since there is no DNA. The CDR3 length is 14 residues. CDR1 is MGHRA and CDR2 is YSYEKL in the germline V gene.

CDR3 protein: CSVSGPKYEQYF. The chain uses TRBV29-1 and TRBJ2-7; TCRdb selects TRBD1, and the lack of DNA leaves this call unchecked. Germline-derived CDR1 and CDR2 are SQVTM and ANQGSEA. CDR3 length: 12 residues.

The chain couples TRBV7-8 to TRBJ2-5; TCRdb reports TRBD1, a call that lacks DNA to check it against. The germline V gene encodes CDR1 SGHVS and CDR2 FQNEAQ. This CDR3 comprises 18 residues. CDR3 in amino acids: CASSVDPETGRYQETQYF.

The chain couples TRBV5-6 to TRBJ2-5; TCRdb's D call, TRBD1, is unchecked because there is no DNA. There are 13 residues in the CDR3. CDR1 SGHDT and CDR2 YYEEEE come from the germline V gene. CDR3: CASSLGQGETQYF.

The rearrangement uses TRBV28 and TRBJ2-7; the TCRdb call, TRBD1, lacks DNA for checking. CDR1 is MDHEN and CDR2 is SYDVKM in the germline V gene. This CDR3 region has 14 residues. CDR3 region: CASSFAPDSYEQYF.